These 21 T cell receptor beta chains came from one sample sequenced in a study of graft-versus-host responses after intestinal transplantation (dated by TCRdb to the early 2020s). The library was built by means of the immunoSEQ multiplex PCR assay. As stored in TCRdb, this immuneACCESS dataset retains in-frame rearrangements with V and J assigned. A fraction of the clones does not appear; measured against another copy, unresolved V genes explain less than half of the discrepancy, and the remainder lacks a known reason. For this sample there are tens of thousands of clones; 90% appear just once. The ten largest account for less than 5% of the sample. Their antigens are not known. Sample time point, as interpreted from the label and publication: cells obtained before transplantation from donor or recipient. Material: unstimulated CD8+ T cells sorted from spleen or lymph node cells, obtained before transplant. These receptors were collected from a human donor who was the organ donor for an intestinal transplant.

In this sample, this clone turned up a few times. The chain combines TRBV4-3 with TRBJ1-5; tentatively, D is TRBD1 (5 bases). This CDR3 comprises 15 residues. V lost 0 bases to trimming and J lost 7 bases, with 13 bases between them. The germline gives CDR1 LGHNA, CDR2 YSLEER. The CDR3 region is CASSQEREGRQPQHF. CDR3 nucleotide sequence: TGCGCCAGCAGCCAAGAGAGGGAGGGACGCCAGCCCCAGCATTTT.

The chain couples TRBV7-8 to TRBJ1-2, with 8 positions matching TRBD1. Unmatched junction bases numbered 8, after V lost 4 bases and J lost 13 bases. CDR3 length: 12 residues. Looked up from germline, CDR1 is SGHVS and CDR2 is FQNEAQ. The CDR3 sequence: CASSSTGVPSTF. The CDR3, as DNA: TGTGCCAGCAGCTCGACAGGGGTTCCCTCCACCTTC.

The rearrangement uses TRBV18 and TRBJ2-3; 8 bases map to TRBD2. Germline V gene lookup returns CDR1 KGHSH and CDR2 LQKENI. This CDR3 is 15 amino acids long. Losses at the gene ends were 0 bases for V and 7 bases for J; bases not matched to a gene: 6. This chain's CDR3 is CASSPPNGGGNTQYF. The CDR3 DNA reads TGTGCCAGCTCACCACCGAACGGGGGGGGAAATACGCAGTATTTT.

The J gene is TRBJ1-3, the V gene TRBV27; 9 bases match TRBD1. Germline V gene sequence: CDR1 MNHEY, CDR2 SMNVEV (reference sequence). The CDR3 totals 15 residues. V shed 6 bases, J shed 4 bases, and the junction held 7 bases outside the gene matches. The CDR3 DNA follows: TGTGCCAGCAGCCCGACCACAGGGGGCGGAAACACCATATATTTT. Protein product: CASSPTTGGGNTIYF.

The chain has TRBV4-1 and TRBJ2-3; D perhaps matches TRBD2 (6 bases). This CDR3 comprises 15 residues. V lost 4 bases and J lost 2, with 13 bases in between. The germline gives CDR1 MGHRA, CDR2 YSYEKL. DNA of the CDR3: TGCGCCAGCAGCCCCAACTCGGGGGTCACAGATACGCAGTATTTT. It translates to CASSPNSGVTDTQYF.

The chain combines TRBV4-3 with TRBJ1-5, with D tentatively TRBD1 (6 bases). Trimming took off 0 bases at V and 10 bases at J, with 16 bases between the two ends. Germline CDR1 reads LGHNA; CDR2 reads YSLEER. CDR3 length equals 15 residues. The CDR3 nucleotides are TGCGCCAGCAGCCAAGATATATACAGGGTGGTACCCCAGCATTTT. This codes for CASSQDIYRVVPQHF.

The gene calls are TRBV6-1 and TRBJ2-1, with 9 bases lining up with TRBD2. Germline-derived CDR1 and CDR2 are MNHNS and SASEGT. The CDR3 is made up of 12 amino acids. In DNA form, the CDR3 reads TGTGGAAGCGGGGGGCTATACAATGAGCAGTTCTTC. This translates into CGSGGLYNEQFF.

J is TRBJ2-3 and V is TRBV5-1, with D perhaps matching TRBD2 (7 bases). Trimming left V 1 base short and J 2 bases short, with 17 bases between. Germline loops: CDR1 SGHRS, CDR2 YFSETQ. The CDR3 length is 17 residues. The chain's CDR3 is CASSLFWGGAPTDTQYF. Written as DNA, the CDR3 is TGCGCCAGCAGCTTGTTTTGGGGGGGGGCCCCCACAGATACGCAGTATTTT.

V is TRBV7-9 and J is TRBJ1-1; D remains ambiguous. This CDR3 has 12 amino acids. Trimming left V 2 bases short and J 4 bases short, with 5 bases between. The germline gives CDR1 SEHNR, CDR2 FQNEAQ (reference sequence). This CDR3 is CASSLTVTEAFF. The CDR3 DNA reads as TGTGCCAGCAGCTTAACGGTCACTGAAGCTTTCTTT. Variable domain in full (rest from reference TRBV7-9 and TRBJ1-1): DTGVSQNPRHKITKRGQNVTFRCDPISEHNRLYWYRQTLGQGPEFLTYFQNEAQLEKSRLLSDRFSAERPKGSFSTLEIQRTEQGDSAMYLCASSLTVTEAFFGQGTRLTVV.

This chain joins TRBV5-4 and TRBJ2-3; TRBD2 matches 8 bases. V dropped 0 bases and J dropped 10; count of bases not matched to a gene: 7. The CDR3 sequence is 14 residues long. Germline values: CDR1 SGHNT, CDR2 YYREEE (reference sequence). The CDR3 here is CASSLGRAGDSQYF. CDR3 in DNA: TGTGCCAGCAGCTTGGGGAGAGCGGGGGATTCGCAGTATTTT.

CDR3 sequence (DNA): TGTGCCAGCAGTTCCAGGGAATCTGGAAACACCGGGGAGCTGTTTTTT. It specifies CASSSRESGNTGELFF. The V call is TRBV6-4, the J call TRBJ2-2; possibly TRBD1 for D (5 bases). V lost 5 bases and J 2 bases, leaving 15 bases between the germline ends. CDR3 length: 16 residues. Germline V lookup: CDR1 MRHNA, CDR2 SNTAGT.

V gene TRBV29-1 combines with J gene TRBJ1-2, with D maybe TRBD1 (6 bases). The CDR3 totals 15 residues. V was trimmed by 1 base and J by 4 bases, leaving 16 bases between them. CDR1 and CDR2 from the germline V gene are SQVTM and ANQGSEA. As DNA, the CDR3 is TGCAGCGTTGAAGCGGCCCTGGACAGTCCCTATGGCTACACCTTC. Translation gives CSVEAALDSPYGYTF. Full variable domain (missing parts from reference TRBV29-1 and TRBJ1-2): SAVISQKPSRDICQRGTSLTIQCQVDSQVTMMFWYRQQPGQSLTLIATANQGSEATYESGFVIDKFPISRPNLTFSTLTVSNMSPEDSSIYLCSVEAALDSPYGYTFGSGTRLTVV.

This clone appeared a few times. The chain uses TRBV5-4 and TRBJ1-5; 8 bases map to TRBD1. The germline CDR1 and CDR2 sequences are SGHNT and YYREEE (reference sequence). The CDR3 extends over 15 amino acids. V shed 3 bases and J 0 bases; nucleotides not matched to a gene: 2. The chain's CDR3 is CASSSDRDSNQPQHF. DNA of the CDR3: TGTGCCAGCAGCTCGGACAGGGATAGCAATCAGCCCCAGCATTTT.

The rearrangement uses TRBV7-2 and TRBJ2-5; 7 bases map to TRBD1. This CDR3 comprises 17 residues. Trimming cost V 5 bases and J 0 bases; bases outside gene matches: 12. The germline V gene encodes CDR1 SGHTA and CDR2 FQGNSA. The CDR3 loop is CASSPREGAKNQETQYF. In nucleotides, the CDR3 is TGTGCCAGCAGCCCTCGAGAGGGGGCCAAAAACCAAGAGACCCAGTACTTC.

The chain links TRBV7-9 to TRBJ1-2; D possibly corresponds to TRBD1 (6 bases). The germline V gene has CDR1 SEHNR and CDR2 FQNEAQ (reference sequence). The germline V and J ends were trimmed by 5 bases and 1 base, with 11 bases remaining between them. The CDR3 loop spans 14 amino acids. CDR3 nucleotide sequence: TGTGCCAGCAGCGCCCAGGGGTATAACTATGGCTACACCTTC. The encoded protein is CASSAQGYNYGYTF.

This chain joins TRBV6-7 and TRBJ1-1, with 9 positions matching TRBD1. TRBV6-7 is designated an ORF whose function remains uncertain. V lost 1 base and J lost 10; bases outside the gene matches: 16. CDR3 length: 17 residues. CDR3 bases: TGTGCCAGCAGTTACTTAACCGGGACAGGGAAGCCCAAAGTAGCTTTCTTT. Its translation: CASSYLTGTGKPKVAFF.

The chain has TRBV4-1 and TRBJ1-4, with no clear D. The ends were cut back, 0 bases at V and 7 bases at J, with 12 bases in the middle. This CDR3 spans 15 amino acids. Germline V lookup: CDR1 MGHRA, CDR2 YSYEKL. The CDR3 bases are TGCGCCAGCAGCCAAGATCCAACAGCTTTTGAAAAACTGTTTTTT. Protein: CASSQDPTAFEKLFF.

The chain links TRBV11-3 to TRBJ2-2, with TRBD2 as a possible D gene (6 bases). The CDR3 spans 14 residues. The germline V gene has CDR1 SGHNT and CDR2 YENEEA. The germline V and J ends were trimmed by 7 bases and 6 bases, with 15 bases remaining between them. The CDR3 sequence is CASTPDYFSGELFF. DNA for the CDR3: TGTGCCAGCACCCCGGACTATTTTTCCGGGGAGCTGTTTTTT. The whole variable domain, filled in from reference TRBV11-3 and TRBJ2-2, reads EAGVVQSPRYKIIEKKQPVAFWCNPISGHNTLYWYLQNLGQGPELLIRYENEEAVDDSQLPKDRFSAERLKGVDSTLKIQPAELGDSAVYLCASTPDYFSGELFFGEGSRLTVL.

The rearrangement uses TRBV4-1 and TRBJ2-2; no firm D call. Germline lookup yields CDR1 MGHRA and CDR2 YSYEKL. Between the trimmed V and J ends, which lost 0 bases and 3 bases, there was a span of 17 bases. This CDR3 is 18 amino acids long. The CDR3: CASSQDSSLDSYTGELFF. In DNA form, the CDR3 reads TGCGCCAGCAGCCAAGATTCGTCCCTTGACTCGTACACCGGGGAGCTGTTTTTT.

V usage is TRBV11-2 and J usage is TRBJ1-2, with TRBD1 matching over 9 bases. Germline CDR1 is SGHAT and CDR2 is FQNNGV. The CDR3 has 15 amino acids. Losses at the gene ends were 1 base for V and 8 bases for J; bases not matched to a gene: 8. Here the CDR3 reads CASSLGWDRAVGYTF. In DNA, the CDR3 is TGTGCCAGCAGCTTAGGTTGGGACAGGGCGGTGGGCTACACCTTC. Full variable domain (outside the CDR3, taken from reference TRBV11-2 and TRBJ1-2): EAGVAQSPRYKIIEKRQSVAFWCNPISGHATLYWYQQILGQGPKLLIQFQNNGVVDDSQLPKDRFSAERLKGVDSTLKIQPAKLEDSAVYLCASSLGWDRAVGYTFGSGTRLTVV.

V is TRBV11-2 and J is TRBJ2-4; D uncertain. This CDR3 region has 13 residues. Germline V gene lookup returns CDR1 SGHAT and CDR2 FQNNGV. The V and J ends lost 5 bases and 7 bases respectively, with 12 bases between them. The CDR3 sequence is CASSPLSENIQYF. The CDR3 nucleotides read TGTGCCAGCAGCCCCCTATCCGAGAACATTCAGTACTTC.